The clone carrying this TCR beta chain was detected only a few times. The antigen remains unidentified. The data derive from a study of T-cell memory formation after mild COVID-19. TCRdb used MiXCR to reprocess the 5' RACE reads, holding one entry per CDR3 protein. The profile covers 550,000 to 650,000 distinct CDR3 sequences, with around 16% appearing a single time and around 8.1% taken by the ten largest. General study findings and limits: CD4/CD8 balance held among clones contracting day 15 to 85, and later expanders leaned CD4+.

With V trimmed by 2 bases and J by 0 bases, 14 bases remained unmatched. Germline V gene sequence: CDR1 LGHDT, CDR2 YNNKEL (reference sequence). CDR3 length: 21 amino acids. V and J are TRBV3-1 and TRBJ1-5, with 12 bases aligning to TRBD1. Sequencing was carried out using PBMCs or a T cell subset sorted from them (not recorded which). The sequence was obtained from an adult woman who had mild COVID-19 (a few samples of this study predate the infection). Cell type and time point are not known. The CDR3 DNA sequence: TGTGCCAGCAGCCAATCCATCCGGGACAGGGGGCTTCCCTATAGCAATCAGCCCCAGCATTTT. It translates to CASSQSIRDRGLPYSNQPQHF. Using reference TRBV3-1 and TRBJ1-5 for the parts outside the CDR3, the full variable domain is DTAVSQTPKYLVTQMGNDKSIKCEQNLGHDTMYWYKQDSKKFLKIMFSYNNKELIINETVPNRFSPKSPDKAHLNLHINSLELGDSAVYFCASSQSIRDRGLPYSNQPQHFGDGTRLSIL.